The 22 T cell receptor beta chains listed next were all sequenced from one sample in a study of T cells after posttransplantation cyclophosphamide. Libraries were prepared by immunoSEQ multiplex PCR; TCRdb keeps only in-frame clonotypes and omits some of them. The table lists tens of thousands of clones, with no singletons. Sequencing was carried out using PBMCs. The source is a woman between 45 and 60 years old in good health and a related stem cell transplant donor.

This clone was seen only a few times. The chain carries TRBV7-8 and TRBJ2-5; D perhaps matches TRBD1 (6 bases). CDR1 and CDR2 from the germline V gene are SGHVS and FQNEAQ. Trimming stripped 5 bases from V and 2 bases from J, with 12 bases between. This CDR3 has 14 amino acids. This CDR3 is CASSATGGQETQYF. The CDR3 nucleotides read TGTGCCAGCAGCGCGACAGGTGGACAAGAGACCCAGTACTTC.

At least ten counts were recorded for this clone. The J gene is TRBJ1-1, the V gene TRBV7-3, with D hard to call. Trimming pared 3 bases from V and 6 bases from J, leaving 17 bases between. This CDR3 spans 15 amino acids. Looked up from germline, CDR1 is SGHTA and CDR2 is FQGTGA. The CDR3 coding sequence is TGTGCCAGCAGCTTGCTAGGACCAGGCGGGTCTGAAGCTTTCTTT. Its translation is CASSLLGPGGSEAFF.

There are many counts of this clone. This chain uses TRBV6-2 or TRBV6-3 with TRBJ1-2; D possibly corresponds to TRBD1 (6 bases). This CDR3 region has 18 residues. V dropped 0 bases and J dropped 7 bases, with 24 bases sitting between them. Germline V gives CDR1 MNHEY, CDR2 SVGEGT. CDR3 region: CASSYSFLDRLVLGGYTF. For the CDR3, the DNA is TGTGCCAGCAGTTACTCATTTCTGGACAGACTGGTTTTAGGTGGCTACACCTTC.

This clone was detected only a few times. The chain uses TRBV7-2 and TRBJ1-5, with D maybe TRBD1 (5 bases). V lost 1 base to trimming and J lost 2 bases, with 9 bases between them. This CDR3 region has 15 residues. The germline CDR1 and CDR2 sequences are SGHTA and FQGNSA. The CDR3 nucleotides are TGTGCCAGCAGCTTAGGCAAAGGGGGCAATCAGCCCCAGCATTTT. Amino acids: CASSLGKGGNQPQHF.

This clone was counted between two and nine times. The chain links TRBV28 to TRBJ1-5; 9 positions agree with TRBD1. The germline V gene encodes CDR1 MDHEN and CDR2 SYDVKM. With 6 bases clipped from V and 7 bases from J, the junction kept 4 bases outside the gene matches. The CDR3 sequence is 13 residues long. DNA for the CDR3: TGTGCCAGCAGGGACAGGGGTGTACAGCCCCAGCATTTT. Encoded protein: CASRDRGVQPQHF. Combining the CDR3 with reference TRBV28 and TRBJ1-5 gives the whole variable domain DVKVTQSSRYLVKRTGEKVFLECVQDMDHENMFWYRQDPGLGLRLIYFSYDVKMKEKGDIPEGYSVSREKKERFSLILESASTNQTSMYLCASRDRGVQPQHFGDGTRLSIL.

This clone was observed many times. V is TRBV6-2 or TRBV6-3 and J is TRBJ2-1, with TRBD2 matching over 11 bases. The CDR3 consists of 15 residues. CDR1 and CDR2 from the germline V gene are MNHEY and SVGEGT. The J segment lost 9 bases and the V segment lost 2 bases, leaving 6 bases of the junction unmatched. The CDR3 loop reads CASSYSSGRAFEQFF. CDR3 nucleotide sequence: TGTGCCAGCAGTTACAGTAGCGGGAGGGCATTTGAGCAGTTCTTC.

Ten or more counts support this clone. The CDR3 DNA sequence: TGTGCCAGCATAGGGGCCAACCAGGGGCACACGGAGCAGTACTTC. This encodes CASIGANQGHTEQYF. This chain joins TRBV6-1 and TRBJ2-7, with a possible D match to TRBD1 (6 bases). Germline CDR1 MNHNS, CDR2 SASEGT. V lost 7 bases, J lost 7 bases, and 23 bases lay in between. There are 15 residues in the CDR3.

In this sample, this clone turned up many times. The V and J genes are TRBV4-1 and TRBJ2-1; D gene uncertain. V lost 1 base to trimming and J lost 8 bases, with 6 bases between them. The CDR3 is made up of 12 amino acids. Germline V CDR1 and CDR2: MGHRA, YSYEKL. In nucleotides, the CDR3 is TGCGCCAGCAGCCAAGTCGGGTATGAGCAGTTCTTC. Its translation: CASSQVGYEQFF.

This clone appeared many times. The J gene is TRBJ1-1, the V gene TRBV6-1; 8 bases are shared with TRBD1. Germline values: CDR1 MNHNS, CDR2 SASEGT. This CDR3 region has 16 residues. J lost 4 bases, V lost 0 bases, and 7 bases had no gene match. The CDR3 protein is CASSEASGQGLTEAFF. The CDR3 nucleotides are TGTGCCAGCAGTGAAGCTTCCGGACAGGGACTCACTGAAGCTTTCTTT.

This clone appeared many times. The chain links TRBV30 to TRBJ2-1; 11 nucleotides line up with TRBD2. Looked up from germline, CDR1 is GTSNPN and CDR2 is SVGIG (reference sequence). This CDR3 region has 15 residues. Trimming cost V 0 bases and J 8 bases; bases outside gene matches: 6. CDR3 DNA: TGTGCCTGGAGTGTAGGGACTAGCGGAATAGATGAGCAGTTCTTC. Residues: CAWSVGTSGIDEQFF. Drawing the rest from reference TRBV30 and TRBJ2-1, the complete variable domain is SQTIHQWPATLVQPVGSPLSLECTVEGTSNPNLYWYRQAAGRGLQLLFYSVGIGQISSEVPQNLSASRPQDRQFILSSKKLLLSDSGFYLCAWSVGTSGIDEQFFGPGTRLTVL.

This clone was found many times. The V and J genes are TRBV5-4 and TRBJ2-7; TRBD2 might be the D (7 bases). V was clipped by 4 bases and J by 1 base, with 12 bases between them. CDR1 is SGHNT and CDR2 is YYREEE in the germline V gene (reference sequence). CDR3 length: 14 amino acids. The CDR3 spells CASSPGGTSYEQYF. The DNA for the CDR3 is TGTGCCAGCAGCCCGGGGGGCACGTCCTACGAGCAGTACTTC.

In this sample, this clone turned up many times. The V and J genes are TRBV5-1 and TRBJ2-2; D is ambiguous. The V gene's germline CDR1 is SGHRS and CDR2 YFSETQ. V gave up 0 bases and J gave up 6 bases, with 12 bases separating them. This CDR3 is built from 15 residues. The CDR3, as DNA: TGCGCCAGCAGCTTGGCAATGGAGACTCCCGGGGAGCTGTTTTTT. This sequence encodes CASSLAMETPGELFF.

This clone showed up many times. This chain joins TRBV19 and TRBJ1-1, with D maybe TRBD1 (6 bases). Germline V gene sequence: CDR1 LNHDA, CDR2 SQIVND (reference sequence). V was cut by 3 bases and J by 6 bases, with 29 bases left in between. This CDR3 contains 19 residues. CDR3 coding DNA: TGTGCCAGTAGTATCCCACAGGGCCCCTTTGTAAGGCCGACAGCTGAAGCTTTCTTT. This codes for CASSIPQGPFVRPTAEAFF. Together with reference TRBV19 and TRBJ1-1, the CDR3 gives the full variable domain: DGGITQSPKYLFRKEGQNVTLSCEQNLNHDAMYWYRQDPGQGLRLIYYSQIVNDFQKGDIAEGYSVSREKKESFPLTVTSAQKNPTAFYLCASSIPQGPFVRPTAEAFFGQGTRLTVV.

This clone was observed many times. This chain joins TRBV28 and TRBJ2-3; tentative D call: TRBD2 (6 bases). The CDR3 spans 15 residues. The germline V gene has CDR1 MDHEN and CDR2 SYDVKM. The V gene lost 7 bases and the J gene lost 5 bases, with 19 bases spanning the gap. CDR3 in amino acids: CASTRLVLSEDTQYF. CDR3 DNA sequence: TGTGCCAGCACGAGACTAGTTTTATCCGAAGATACGCAGTATTTT. Complete variable domain (other parts from reference TRBV28 and TRBJ2-3): DVKVTQSSRYLVKRTGEKVFLECVQDMDHENMFWYRQDPGLGLRLIYFSYDVKMKEKGDIPEGYSVSREKKERFSLILESASTNQTSMYLCASTRLVLSEDTQYFGPGTRLTVL.

The table lists this clone with many counts. Written as DNA, the CDR3 is TGTGCCGCAAGAGGGGACAGGGTCCACGAGCAGTACTTC. This codes for CAARGDRVHEQYF. The chain couples TRBV6-2 or TRBV6-3 to TRBJ2-7; the match to TRBD1 covers 9 bases. The CDR3 spans 13 residues. The germline V gene encodes CDR1 MNHEY and CDR2 SVGEGT. V shed 11 bases, J shed 5 bases, and the junction held 10 bases outside the gene matches.

In this sample, this clone turned up many times. V and J are TRBV7-8 and TRBJ1-2; 7 nucleotides align to TRBD1. J lost 7 bases, V lost 3 bases, and 5 bases had no gene match. Germline V gene lookup returns CDR1 SGHVS and CDR2 FQNEAQ. The CDR3 covers 13 residues. CDR3 nucleotide sequence: TGTGCCAGCAGCTTTCAGGGGGGCGGTGGCTACACCTTC. Amino acid sequence: CASSFQGGGGYTF.

Ten or more counts support this clone. The CDR3 loop is CASRNTDRGEAFF. For the CDR3, the DNA is TGTGCCAGCAGGAACACAGACAGGGGTGAAGCTTTCTTT. The chain joins TRBV9 to TRBJ1-1, with 8 bases fitting TRBD1. The junction had 7 bases not matched to a gene; V was cut back by 5 bases and J by 7 bases. The CDR3 has 13 amino acids. Germline lookup yields CDR1 SGDLS and CDR2 YYNGEE. Drawing the rest from reference TRBV9 and TRBJ1-1, the complete variable domain is DSGVTQTPKHLITATGQRVTLRCSPRSGDLSVYWYQQSLDQGLQFLIQYYNGEERAKGNILERFSAQQFPDLHSELNLSSLELGDSALYFCASRNTDRGEAFFGQGTRLTVV.

This clone has at least ten counts. V is TRBV2 and J is TRBJ2-1; TRBD1 matches at 9 bases. The CDR3 spans 12 residues. V shed 5 bases, J shed 8 bases, and the junction held 1 base outside the gene matches. The germline V gene has CDR1 SNHLY and CDR2 FYNNEI. In nucleotides, the CDR3 is TGTGCCAGCAGTTGGACAGGGGATGAGCAGTTCTTC. The encoded protein is CASSWTGDEQFF.

A few counts support this clone. The chain joins TRBV30 to TRBJ2-7, with 7 nucleotides matching TRBD1. The trim removed 2 bases at V and 6 bases at J, leaving 7 bases unmatched. Germline V lookup: CDR1 GTSNPN, CDR2 SVGIG (reference sequence). There are 13 residues in the CDR3. The CDR3 sequence is CAWSPGGALEQYF. The CDR3 DNA sequence: TGTGCCTGGAGTCCAGGGGGTGCCCTCGAGCAGTACTTC.

This clone was seen ten or more times. The J gene is TRBJ2-7, the V gene TRBV5-1, with 8 bases matching TRBD1. The ends lost 6 bases at V and 4 bases at J; junction bases unmatched: 9. The CDR3 spans 14 residues. Germline V CDR1 and CDR2: SGHRS, YFSETQ. The CDR3 DNA is TGCGCCAGCACCTCGGGACAGGAGGGATACGAGCAGTACTTC. Protein sequence: CASTSGQEGYEQYF.

The table lists this clone with many counts. This chain joins TRBV7-9 and TRBJ2-3; tentatively, D is TRBD2 (5 bases). V lost 7 bases and J 6 bases, leaving 14 bases between the germline ends. The CDR3 length is 13 residues. Germline lookup yields CDR1 SEHNR and CDR2 FQNEAQ (reference sequence). This chain's CDR3 is CASISLSGDTQYF. CDR3 DNA sequence: TGTGCCAGCATCTCATTGTCGGGGGATACGCAGTATTTT.

This clone has only a few counts. The V and J genes are TRBV9 and TRBJ2-5; TRBD2 matches at 10 bases. CDR3 size: 18 residues. J gave up 3 bases and V 3 bases, and 14 bases lay outside the gene matches. Germline V gene data show CDR1 as SGDLS and CDR2 as YYNGEE. The CDR3 coding sequence is TGTGCCAGCAGCGGGGTAGCGGGAGGCTCCCCTATTGAAGAGACCCAGTACTTC. Translated, it gives CASSGVAGGSPIEETQYF.